This TCR beta chain was found in a study of glioma-infiltrating T cells. The iRepertoire nested amplicon-rescue multiplex PCR amplified TCR alpha and beta CDR3s from RNA. A single record per CDR3 protein comes from TCRdb applying MiXCR to the multiplex PCR reads. The table shows 100,000 to 150,000 distinct CDR3 sequences, with roughly 23% occurring only once. The length of the CDR3 is 14 residues. Germline loops: CDR1 LNHDA, CDR2 SQIVND (reference sequence). Trimming cost V 5 bases and J 4 bases, with 14 bases left between them. Sequenced: glioma tissue, nonneoplastic brain tissue, or PBMCs (not recorded which). This clonotype was obtained from a human donor with low-grade glioma or glioblastoma, undergoing nonglioma brain surgery, or in good health (not recorded which). The chain uses TRBV19 and TRBJ1-2; no clear D. The CDR3 sequence: CASSLPPEGYGYTF. CDR3 in DNA: TGTGCCAGTAGTCTCCCCCCAGAAGGCTATGGCTACACCTTC.